This T cell receptor (beta chain) stems from a study of CD8 T cells in ankylosing spondylitis. Whole-study results and caveats: The clones that were linked to disease were reported to be significantly enriched in matched synovial fluid samples from ankylosing spondylitis patients. Within ankylosing spondylitis blood, a TCR beta motif made up of eight or nine highly homologous variants appeared to be characteristic.

V lost 6 bases, J lost 3 bases, and 11 bases stayed unmatched. The CDR3 has 16 amino acids. The germline gives CDR1 DFQATT, CDR2 SNEGSKA (reference sequence). For TCR beta, libraries came from quantitative 5'-RACE with molecular barcodes. TCRdb redid the calling of the 5' RACE reads with MiXCR, one entry per CDR3 protein. The repertoire includes roughly 440,000 distinct CDR3 sequences, 15% to 20% of them detected once, and under 1.2% sits in the top ten. This clonotype was seen only a few times. The antigen is not known. The sequenced material came from blood, either unsorted or a sorted T cell fraction (not recorded which). This chain links TRBV20-1 with TRBJ2-1; 10 bases fit TRBD2. This sequence was found in a male donor with ankylosing spondylitis. The CDR3 sequence is CSAGKGLADYYNEQFF. The CDR3 bases are TGCAGTGCGGGAAAAGGACTAGCGGACTACTACAATGAGCAGTTCTTC.